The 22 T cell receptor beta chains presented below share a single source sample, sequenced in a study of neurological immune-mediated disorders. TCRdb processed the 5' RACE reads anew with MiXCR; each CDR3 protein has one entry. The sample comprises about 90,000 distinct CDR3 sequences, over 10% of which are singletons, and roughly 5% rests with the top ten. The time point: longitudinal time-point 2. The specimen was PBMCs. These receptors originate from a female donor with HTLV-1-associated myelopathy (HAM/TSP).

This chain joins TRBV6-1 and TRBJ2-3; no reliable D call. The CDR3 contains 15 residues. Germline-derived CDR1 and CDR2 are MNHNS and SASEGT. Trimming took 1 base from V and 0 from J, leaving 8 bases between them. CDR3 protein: CASSEVGQSTDTQYF. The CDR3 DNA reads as TGTGCCAGCAGTGAAGTTGGGCAGAGCACAGATACGCAGTATTTT.

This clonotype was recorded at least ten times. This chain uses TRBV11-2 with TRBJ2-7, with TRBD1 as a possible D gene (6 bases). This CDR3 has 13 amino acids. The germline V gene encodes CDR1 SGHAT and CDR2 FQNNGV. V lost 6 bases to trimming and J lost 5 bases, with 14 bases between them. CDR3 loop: CASRSGDINEQYF. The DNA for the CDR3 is TGTGCCAGCAGATCCGGGGACATAAACGAGCAGTACTTC. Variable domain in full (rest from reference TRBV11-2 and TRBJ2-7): EAGVAQSPRYKIIEKRQSVAFWCNPISGHATLYWYQQILGQGPKLLIQFQNNGVVDDSQLPKDRFSAERLKGVDSTLKIQPAKLEDSAVYLCASRSGDINEQYFGPGTRLTVT.

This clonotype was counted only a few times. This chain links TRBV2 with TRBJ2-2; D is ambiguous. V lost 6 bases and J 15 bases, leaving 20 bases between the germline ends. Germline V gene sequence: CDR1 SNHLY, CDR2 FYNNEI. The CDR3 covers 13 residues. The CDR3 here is CASSRAPYNRVFF. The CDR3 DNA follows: TGTGCCAGCAGCCGTGCACCATATAACCGAGTGTTTTTT.

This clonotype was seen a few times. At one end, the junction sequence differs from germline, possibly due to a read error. This CDR3 is CASSFRGRDTQYF. The CDR3 DNA reads TGTGCCAGTAGTTTCAGGGGGCGCGATACCCAGTACTTC. The V call is TRBV27, the J call TRBJ2-5, with TRBD1 matching 8 bases. Germline CDR1 reads MNHEY; CDR2 reads SMNVEV (reference sequence). This CDR3 has 13 residues.

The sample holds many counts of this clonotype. This CDR3 is CSASLDGDTQYF. The CDR3 coding sequence is TGCAGCGCTTCACTTGATGGGGATACGCAGTATTTT. The gene calls are TRBV29-1 and TRBJ2-3, with D unclear. CDR1 and CDR2 from the germline V gene are SQVTM and ANQGSEA. This CDR3 spans 12 amino acids. Between the trimmed V and J ends, which lost 7 bases and 6 bases, there was a span of 14 bases.

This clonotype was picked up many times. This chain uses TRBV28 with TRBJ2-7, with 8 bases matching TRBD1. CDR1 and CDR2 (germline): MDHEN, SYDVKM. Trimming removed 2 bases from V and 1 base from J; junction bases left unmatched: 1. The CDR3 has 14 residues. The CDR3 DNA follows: TGTGCCAGCAGTTTAACAGGGGGATCCTACGAGCAGTACTTC. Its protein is CASSLTGGSYEQYF.

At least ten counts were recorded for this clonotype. The CDR3 nucleotides read TGCTCAAGCGAGTCCCGGACCAAAAACATTCAGTACTTC. Amino acids: CSSESRTKNIQYF. V is TRBV20-1 and J is TRBJ2-4; the D is unclear. The CDR3 runs to 13 residues. Germline values: CDR1 DFQATT, CDR2 SNEGSKA (reference sequence).

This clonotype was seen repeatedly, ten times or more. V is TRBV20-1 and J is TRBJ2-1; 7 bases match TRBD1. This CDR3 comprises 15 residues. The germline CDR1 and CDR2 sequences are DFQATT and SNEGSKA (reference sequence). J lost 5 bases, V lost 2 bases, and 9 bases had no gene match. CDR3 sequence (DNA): TGCAGTGCTAGATCGTGGGACAGAGCAAACAATGAGCAGTTCTTC. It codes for CSARSWDRANNEQFF.

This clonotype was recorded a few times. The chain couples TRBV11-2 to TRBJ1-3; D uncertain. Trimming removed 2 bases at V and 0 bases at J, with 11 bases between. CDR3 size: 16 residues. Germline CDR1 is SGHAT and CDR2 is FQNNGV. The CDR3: CASSLISGVSGNTIYF. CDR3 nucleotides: TGTGCCAGCAGCTTAATTAGCGGCGTCTCTGGAAACACCATATATTTT.

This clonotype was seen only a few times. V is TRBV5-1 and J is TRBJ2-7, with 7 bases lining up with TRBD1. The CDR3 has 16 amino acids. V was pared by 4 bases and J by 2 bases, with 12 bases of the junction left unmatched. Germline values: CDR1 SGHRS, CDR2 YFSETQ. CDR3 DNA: TGCGCCAGCAGCCCACAAGGGAGACAGGGCGCCTACGAGCAGTACTTC. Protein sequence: CASSPQGRQGAYEQYF. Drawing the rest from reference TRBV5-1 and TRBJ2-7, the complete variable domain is KAGVTQTPRYLIKTRGQQVTLSCSPISGHRSVSWYQQTPGQGLQFLFEYFSETQRNKGNFPGRFSGRQFSNSRSEMNVSTLELGDSALYLCASSPQGRQGAYEQYFGPGTRLTVT.

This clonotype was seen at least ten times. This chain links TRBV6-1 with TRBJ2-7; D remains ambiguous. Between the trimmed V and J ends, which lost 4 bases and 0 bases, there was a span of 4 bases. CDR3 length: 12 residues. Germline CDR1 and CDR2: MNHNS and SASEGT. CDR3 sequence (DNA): TGTGCCAGCAGTGCGCCCTCCTACGAGCAGTACTTC. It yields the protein CASSAPSYEQYF.

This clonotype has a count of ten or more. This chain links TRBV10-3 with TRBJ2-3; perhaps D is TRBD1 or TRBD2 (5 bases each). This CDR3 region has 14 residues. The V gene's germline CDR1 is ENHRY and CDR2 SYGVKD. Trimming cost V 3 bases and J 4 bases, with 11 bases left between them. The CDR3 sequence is CAISEARDADTQYF. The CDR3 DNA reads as TGTGCCATCAGTGAAGCCAGGGACGCAGATACGCAGTATTTT.

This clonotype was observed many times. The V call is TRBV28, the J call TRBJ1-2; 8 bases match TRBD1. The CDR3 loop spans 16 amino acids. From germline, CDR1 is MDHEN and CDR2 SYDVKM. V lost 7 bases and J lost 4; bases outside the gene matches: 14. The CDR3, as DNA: TGTGCCAGCACCTACCCGGGCAGGGGGCGCGGCTATGGCTACACCTTC. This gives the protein CASTYPGRGRGYGYTF.

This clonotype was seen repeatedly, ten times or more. This CDR3 reads CATSGSQGGGQPQHF. CDR3 bases: TGTGCCACCAGCGGATCTCAGGGTGGAGGGCAGCCCCAGCATTTT. The rearrangement links TRBV15 to TRBJ1-5; weak D call: TRBD1 (5 bases). The CDR3 is made up of 15 amino acids. V was shortened by 5 bases and J by 7 bases, with 18 bases between the two germline ends. CDR1 LNHNV and CDR2 YYDKDF come from the germline V gene (reference sequence).

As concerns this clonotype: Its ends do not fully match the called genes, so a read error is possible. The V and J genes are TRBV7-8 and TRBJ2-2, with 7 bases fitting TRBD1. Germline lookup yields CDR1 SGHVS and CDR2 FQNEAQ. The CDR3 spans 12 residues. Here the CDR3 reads CGGGRNTRELFF. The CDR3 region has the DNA TGTGGAGGGGGCCGTAACACCAGGGAGCTGTTTTTT.

The CDR3 DNA reads as TGCAGTGCTCTTAGACAGGCCTCCTCCTACGAGCAGTACTTC. It encodes CSALRQASSYEQYF. The chain carries TRBV20-1 and TRBJ2-7, with a tentative D call TRBD1 (6 bases). The germline CDR1 and CDR2 sequences are DFQATT and SNEGSKA (reference sequence). The CDR3 contains 14 residues. Trimming stripped 5 bases from V and 0 bases from J, with 14 bases between.

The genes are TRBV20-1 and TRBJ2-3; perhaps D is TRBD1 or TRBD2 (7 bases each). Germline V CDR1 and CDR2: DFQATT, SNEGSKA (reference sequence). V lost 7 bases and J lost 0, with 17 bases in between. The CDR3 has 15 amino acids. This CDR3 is CSGARQGLSTDTQYF. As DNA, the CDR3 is TGCAGTGGGGCCAGACAGGGACTAAGCACAGATACGCAGTATTTT.

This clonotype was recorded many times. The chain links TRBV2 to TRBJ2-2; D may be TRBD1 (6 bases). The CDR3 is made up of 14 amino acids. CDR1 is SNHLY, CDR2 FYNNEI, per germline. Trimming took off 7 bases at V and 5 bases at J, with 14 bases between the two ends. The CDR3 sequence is CASNMDRVTGELFF. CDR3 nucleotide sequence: TGTGCCAGCAATATGGACAGAGTGACCGGGGAGCTGTTTTTT.

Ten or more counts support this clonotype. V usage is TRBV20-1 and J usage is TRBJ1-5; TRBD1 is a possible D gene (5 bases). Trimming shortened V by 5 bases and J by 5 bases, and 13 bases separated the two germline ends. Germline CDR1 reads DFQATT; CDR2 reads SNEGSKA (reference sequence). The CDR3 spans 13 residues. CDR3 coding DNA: TGCAGTGCTCAGGGACGACACTATCAGCCCCAGCATTTT. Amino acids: CSAQGRHYQPQHF.

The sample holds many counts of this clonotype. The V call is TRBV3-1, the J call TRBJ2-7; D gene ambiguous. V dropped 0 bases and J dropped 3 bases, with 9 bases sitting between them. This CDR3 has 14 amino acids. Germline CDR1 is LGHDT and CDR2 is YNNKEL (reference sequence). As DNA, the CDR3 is TGTGCCAGCAGCCAAGACCTCGGACGCTACGAGCAGTACTTC. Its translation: CASSQDLGRYEQYF.

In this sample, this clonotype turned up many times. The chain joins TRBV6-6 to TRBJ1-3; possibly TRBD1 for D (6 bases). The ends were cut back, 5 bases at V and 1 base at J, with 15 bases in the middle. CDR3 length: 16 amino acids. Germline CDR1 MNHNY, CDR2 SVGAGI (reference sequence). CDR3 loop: CASSAHPGQSGNTIYF. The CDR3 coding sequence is TGTGCCAGCAGTGCTCATCCTGGACAGTCTGGAAACACCATATATTTT.

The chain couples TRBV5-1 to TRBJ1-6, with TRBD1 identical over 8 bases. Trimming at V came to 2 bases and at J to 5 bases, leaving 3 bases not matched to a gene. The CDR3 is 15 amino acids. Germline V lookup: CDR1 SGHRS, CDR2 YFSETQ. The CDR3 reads CASSFSGQDNSPLHF. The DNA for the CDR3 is TGCGCCAGCAGCTTTTCGGGACAGGATAATTCACCCCTCCACTTT.